The T cell receptor beta chain described here comes from a study of Graves' ophthalmopathy and Graves' hyperthyroidism. This clonotype was counted ten times or more. RNA transcripts provided the template for amplifying TCR beta CDR3 regions. Amplification began with first-round RT-PCR using HTBI primers, then second-round multiplex PCR was performed. Using its own MiXCR run on the multiplex PCR reads, TCRdb lists one record per CDR3 protein. Among some 380,000 distinct CDR3 sequences listed, over 15% were seen once. V lost 10 bases and J lost 5, with 17 bases in between. This CDR3 contains 13 residues.

This TCR came from a woman aged 18 to 35 with stable Graves' hyperthyroidism. V is TRBV12-3 or TRBV12-4 and J is TRBJ1-2; D uncertain. The specimen was peripheral blood. The CDR3 sequence is CATWTAYTYGYTF. The CDR3 DNA follows: TGTGCCACCTGGACCGCTTATACTTATGGCTACACCTTC.